The 25 T cell receptor beta chains reported below all come from one sample, sequenced in a study of blood T cells in healthy people across ages. Sample-barcoded 5' priming and a J-beta primer mix drove a second PCR of roughly 7 to 11 cycles. Each CDR3 protein gets one entry after TCRdb re-called the 5' RACE reads with MiXCR. Counted here are hundreds of thousands of distinct CDR3 sequences, around 26% occurring once; the ten biggest clones make up 17%. Sequenced input: blood. The source is a woman older than 75 in good health.

This chain uses TRBV10-2 with TRBJ2-1, with D perhaps matching TRBD1 or TRBD2 (5 bases each). The V gene's germline CDR1 is WSHSY and CDR2 SAAADI. CDR3 length equals 18 residues. The V gene lost 6 bases and the J gene lost 8 bases, with 29 bases spanning the gap. CDR3 bases: TGCGCCAGCAGGAGCATGGGGGAGAAGGGGCGAAAAGTAGATGAGCAGTTCTTC. Translated, it gives CASRSMGEKGRKVDEQFF.

The chain uses TRBV27 and TRBJ2-7; 8 bases are a match to TRBD2. Germline lookup yields CDR1 MNHEY and CDR2 SMNVEV (reference sequence). This CDR3 contains 16 residues. V gave up 2 bases and J gave up 7 bases; unmatched junction bases: 13. The CDR3 DNA sequence: TGTGCCAGCAGTTTAATTGGGCGGGGGGCGGGGAATGAGCAGTACTTC. It is translated as CASSLIGRGAGNEQYF.

Ten or more counts support this clonotype. The V call is TRBV5-1, the J call TRBJ2-7, with 7 bases lining up with TRBD1. Germline V gene data show CDR1 as SGHRS and CDR2 as YFSETQ. Trimming cost V 4 bases and J 3 bases; bases outside gene matches: 10. The CDR3 has 15 residues. As DNA, the CDR3 is TGCGCCAGCAGCCGACGGACAGGTGGAATCTACGAGCAGTACTTC. Translated, it gives CASSRRTGGIYEQYF.

The CDR3 here is CSARTSGTGNYEQYF. In DNA form, the CDR3 reads TGCAGTGCTCGGACCTCGGGGACAGGAAATTACGAGCAGTACTTC. J is TRBJ2-7 and V is TRBV20-1, with 8 bases that match TRBD1. Germline V gives CDR1 DFQATT, CDR2 SNEGSKA (reference sequence). V lost 5 bases and J lost 4; bases outside the gene matches: 13. This CDR3 region has 15 residues.

This clonotype was seen ten or more times. V usage is TRBV5-1 and J usage is TRBJ2-5; 10 bases agree with TRBD2. Germline loops: CDR1 SGHRS, CDR2 YFSETQ. The CDR3 is 16 amino acids. Losses at the gene ends were 5 bases for V and 1 base for J; bases not matched to a gene: 8. CDR3 nucleotide sequence: TGCGCCAGCAGACCCACCGCTAGCGGGGGCCAAGAGACCCAGTACTTC. Translation: CASRPTASGGQETQYF.

Regarding this clonotype: A much larger clonotype is one base distant, so this may be a read error. The J gene is TRBJ2-3, the V gene TRBV20-1; D is undetermined. Trimming took off 3 bases at V and 0 bases at J, with 16 bases between the two ends. Germline assignment: CDR1 DFQATT and CDR2 SNEGSKA (reference sequence). The CDR3 totals 16 residues. The CDR3 reads CSASGRSYTSTDTQYF. Written as DNA, the CDR3 is TGCAGTGCTAGCGGCAGGTCCTACACTAGCACAGATACGCAGTATTTT.

The genes are TRBV29-1 and TRBJ2-2, with TRBD2 as a possible D gene (5 bases). V gave up 5 bases and J gave up 2 bases, with 12 bases separating them. This CDR3 spans 14 amino acids. Germline values: CDR1 SQVTM, CDR2 ANQGSEA. CDR3 nucleotides: TGCAGCGTTAGCTCAGCGGCCAACACCGGGGAGCTGTTTTTT. It translates to CSVSSAANTGELFF.

This clonotype was seen ten or more times. This chain joins TRBV18 and TRBJ2-5; TRBD1 aligns across 7 bases. Germline CDR1 is KGHSH and CDR2 is LQKENI. This CDR3 contains 16 residues. The V gene end was trimmed by 3 bases and the J gene end by 4 bases; junction bases not matched to a gene: 11. CDR3 amino acids: CASSPNTGAKGETQYF. CDR3 in DNA: TGTGCCAGCTCACCCAATACAGGGGCCAAGGGAGAGACCCAGTACTTC. Full variable domain (remainder filled in from reference TRBV18 and TRBJ2-5): NAGVMQNPRHLVRRRGQEARLRCSPMKGHSHVYWYRQLPEEGLKFMVYLQKENIIDESGMPKERFSAEFPKEGPSILRIQQVVRGDSAAYFCASSPNTGAKGETQYFGPGTRLLVL.

This clonotype has a handful of counts. The V and J genes are TRBV7-9 and TRBJ2-2; D is unclear. The germline V and J ends were trimmed by 3 bases and 2 bases, with 10 bases remaining between them. This CDR3 has 15 residues. Germline V CDR1 and CDR2: SEHNR, FQNEAQ (reference sequence). DNA for the CDR3: TGTGCCAGCAGCTTCACAGCGTTTAACACCGGGGAGCTGTTTTTT. It encodes CASSFTAFNTGELFF. Combining the CDR3 with reference TRBV7-9 and TRBJ2-2 gives the whole variable domain DTGVSQNPRHKITKRGQNVTFRCDPISEHNRLYWYRQTLGQGPEFLTYFQNEAQLEKSRLLSDRFSAERPKGSFSTLEIQRTEQGDSAMYLCASSFTAFNTGELFFGEGSRLTVL.

This clonotype has a handful of counts. The J gene is TRBJ1-6, the V gene TRBV7-2; 7 positions agree with TRBD1. Germline V lookup: CDR1 SGHTA, CDR2 FQGNSA. The CDR3 is 14 amino acids. J was trimmed by 6 bases and V by 7 bases; bases with no gene match: 6. The CDR3 coding sequence is TGTGCCAGCAAATTACAGGGGATTAATTCACCCCTCCACTTT. Protein sequence: CASKLQGINSPLHF. Using reference TRBV7-2 and TRBJ1-6 for the parts outside the CDR3, the full variable domain is GAGVSQSPSNKVTEKGKDVELRCDPISGHTALYWYRQSLGQGLEFLIYFQGNSAPDKSGLPSDRFSAERTGGSVSTLTIQRTQQEDSAVYLCASKLQGINSPLHFGNGTRLTVT.

This clonotype showed up many times. The chain carries TRBV6-5 and TRBJ2-7; D possibly corresponds to TRBD2 (5 bases). This CDR3 has 15 amino acids. V gave up 0 bases and J gave up 4 bases, with 13 bases separating them. Germline CDR1 and CDR2: MNHEY and SVGAGI. The CDR3 DNA reads as TGTGCCAGCAGTTACTCGAGGCTCGGGGTTTACGAGCAGTACTTC. Translating gives CASSYSRLGVYEQYF.

On this clonotype: This clone may be a read error of a much larger clone one base away. V and J are TRBV25-1 and TRBJ2-6; the match to TRBD1 covers 8 bases. Germline V gene data show CDR1 as MGHDK and CDR2 as SYGVNS. CDR3 length equals 17 residues. CDR3 region: CASGRDRSLSGTNVLTF. As DNA, the CDR3 is TGTGCCAGCGGAAGGGACAGGAGTCTATCTGGGACCAACGTCCTGACTTTC.

To note about this clonotype: A much larger clonotype is one base distant, so this may be a read error. This chain uses TRBV9 with TRBJ2-1; the D gene could be TRBD1 or TRBD2 (5 bases each). Looked up from germline, CDR1 is SGDLS and CDR2 is YYNGEE. This CDR3 has 15 residues. Trimming left V 0 bases short and J 13 bases short, with 20 bases between. The chain's CDR3 is CASSVEGRRQETQFF. The CDR3, as DNA: TGTGCCAGCAGCGTAGAGGGGAGACGCCAAGAGACCCAGTTCTTC.

This clonotype is a singleton in its sample. The V call is TRBV12-3 or TRBV12-4, the J call TRBJ2-3, with 7 bases aligning to TRBD2. V dropped 3 bases and J dropped 10; count of bases not matched to a gene: 10. The CDR3 has 14 amino acids. CDR3 sequence: CASSFRQSGGAQYF. CDR3 DNA: TGTGCCAGCAGTTTCAGACAGTCGGGAGGTGCGCAGTATTTT.

This clonotype was counted many times. This chain uses TRBV12-3 or TRBV12-4 with TRBJ1-1, with TRBD1 matching 7 bases. V trimming: 6 bases; J trimming: 7 bases; junction bases outside the gene matches: 8. The CDR3 has 13 residues. CDR3 sequence (DNA): TGTGCCAGCAGCATTCAGGGGGTTGGTGAAGCTTTCTTT. Its protein is CASSIQGVGEAFF.

To note about this clonotype: A single base separates this from a much larger clone, so it may be a read error. The chain joins TRBV6-6 to TRBJ1-5, with D tentatively TRBD1 (5 bases). Per the germline V gene, CDR1 is MNHNY and CDR2 is SVGAGI (reference sequence). The length of the CDR3 is 16 residues. For the CDR3, the DNA is TGTGCCAGCAGTTCCGCGACAGCAAATAGCAATCACCCCCAGCATTTT. This gives the protein CASSSATANSNHPQHF.

This clonotype was seen more than once but under ten times. CDR3 sequence (DNA): TGTGCCAGCAGCCAAGAGGTTTATGAAAAACTGTTTTTT. Translating it yields CASSQEVYEKLFF. The chain has TRBV3-1 and TRBJ1-4; no reliable D call. CDR3 length: 13 residues. The ends were cut back, 0 bases at V and 6 bases at J, with 5 bases in the middle. Per the germline V gene, CDR1 is LGHDT and CDR2 is YNNKEL (reference sequence).

This clonotype was seen many times. The chain uses TRBV10-3 and TRBJ2-1; D gene uncertain. CDR3 size: 17 residues. Looked up from germline, CDR1 is ENHRY and CDR2 is SYGVKD. The ends were cut back, 5 bases at V and 3 bases at J, with 20 bases in the middle. The CDR3 coding sequence is TGTGCCATCAGTAGAAATACTGTCCCCAAGAACTACAATGAGCAGTTCTTC. Residues: CAISRNTVPKNYNEQFF.

With respect to this clonotype: One end of the junction is discordant with germline, which a read error may explain. The chain links TRBV7-8 to TRBJ2-5; weak D call: TRBD1 (6 bases). The CDR3 is 17 residues long. Germline loops: CDR1 SGHVS, CDR2 FQNEAQ. The CDR3 bases are TGTACCAGCAGCCGCCGACTGGGGGCTTTGGGAAAAGAGACCCAGTACTTC. This codes for CTSSRRLGALGKETQYF.

A remark on this clonotype: It may be a read error: a sequence one base away is much more abundant. The chain recombines TRBV12-3 or TRBV12-4 with TRBJ2-1; D is unclear. Trimming took 5 bases from V and 6 from J, leaving 8 bases between them. The length of the CDR3 is 12 residues. CDR3 nucleotide sequence: TGTGCCAGCAGTAAACGGTTCAATGAGCAGTTCTTC. Protein product: CASSKRFNEQFF.

This clonotype was counted at least ten times. The chain joins TRBV6-2 or TRBV6-3 to TRBJ2-5; 7 nucleotides match TRBD2. Germline CDR1 reads MNHEY; CDR2 reads SVGEGT. The CDR3 runs to 15 residues. Unmatched junction bases numbered 3, after V lost 2 bases and J lost 0 bases. CDR3 bases: TGTGCCAGCAGTTACCCCGGGACTAACCAAGAGACCCAGTACTTC. Encoded protein: CASSYPGTNQETQYF.

In its sample, this clonotype was seen many times. The V call is TRBV20-1, the J call TRBJ2-1, with D perhaps TRBD1 (6 bases). V was trimmed by 0 bases and J by 9 bases, leaving 12 bases between them. CDR3 length: 13 residues. Germline V gene sequence: CDR1 DFQATT, CDR2 SNEGSKA (reference sequence). CDR3 sequence (DNA): TGCAGTGCTAGAGAGACCCTCAGGGGTGAGCAGTTCTTC. Encoded protein: CSARETLRGEQFF.

The V call is TRBV3-1, the J call TRBJ2-7; D is uncertain. From germline, CDR1 is LGHDT and CDR2 YNNKEL (reference sequence). There are 15 residues in the CDR3. Trimming took 0 bases from V and 3 from J, leaving 12 bases between them. CDR3 sequence (DNA): TGTGCCAGCAGCCAAGAATGGGGTCTCCACTACGAGCAGTACTTC. Its translation is CASSQEWGLHYEQYF.

The gene calls are TRBV3-1 and TRBJ2-7; TRBD2 matches at 9 bases. The CDR3 totals 19 residues. The germline CDR1 and CDR2 sequences are LGHDT and YNNKEL (reference sequence). With 2 bases clipped from V and 2 bases from J, the junction kept 16 bases outside the gene matches. In DNA, the CDR3 is TGTGCCAGCAGCCAACCCTCGTTACGTCTAGCGGGACCTACCTACGAGCAGTACTTC. Protein sequence: CASSQPSLRLAGPTYEQYF.

This clonotype was counted a few times. The junction departs from germline at one end; a sequencing error may be responsible. The chain employs TRBV24-1 and TRBJ2-3; a possible D gene is TRBD2 (5 bases). Germline assignment: CDR1 KGHDR and CDR2 SFDVKD. This CDR3 has 13 residues. CDR3 sequence: CATSSAPTDTRYF. The CDR3 DNA reads TGTGCCACTAGTAGCGCTCCAACAGATACGCGGTATTTT.